This TCR beta chain was recorded in a study of T cell changes during pregnancy in multiple sclerosis. Trimming at V came to 6 bases and at J to 6 bases, leaving 11 bases not matched to a gene. The CDR3 runs to 15 residues. Germline-derived CDR1 and CDR2 are SQVTM and ANQGSEA. Sequencing used immunoSEQ multiplex PCR; TCRdb keeps in-frame clones, though not all of them. The sample has around 45,000 clones; roughly nine tenths are singletons. The source is a female donor with multiple sclerosis, enrolled in a pregnancy study. V gene TRBV29-1 combines with J gene TRBJ1-4; 9 nucleotides line up with TRBD1. The sequencing here drew on CD4+ T cells from peripheral blood mononuclear cells, taken before pregnancy. This chain's CDR3 is CSVLEPGQGYEKLFF. CDR3 DNA: TGCAGCGTCCTAGAACCGGGACAGGGTTATGAAAAACTGTTTTTT.